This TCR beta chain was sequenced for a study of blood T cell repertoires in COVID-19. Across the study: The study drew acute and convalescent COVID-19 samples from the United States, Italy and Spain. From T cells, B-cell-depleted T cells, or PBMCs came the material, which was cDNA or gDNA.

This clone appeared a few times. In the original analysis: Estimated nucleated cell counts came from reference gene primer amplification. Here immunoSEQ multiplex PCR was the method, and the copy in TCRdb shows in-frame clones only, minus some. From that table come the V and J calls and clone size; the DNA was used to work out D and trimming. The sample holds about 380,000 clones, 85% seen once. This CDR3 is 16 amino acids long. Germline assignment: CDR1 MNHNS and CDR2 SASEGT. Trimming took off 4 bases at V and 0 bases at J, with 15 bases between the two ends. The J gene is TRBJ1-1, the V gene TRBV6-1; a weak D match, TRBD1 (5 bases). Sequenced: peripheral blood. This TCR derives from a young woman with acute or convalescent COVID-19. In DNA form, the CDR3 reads TGTGCCAGCAGTGCGTCTCGGGGGTTAATGAACACTGAAGCTTTCTTT. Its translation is CASSASRGLMNTEAFF.